One and the same sample provided the 24 T cell receptor beta chains below, sequenced in a study of T cells after yellow fever vaccination. Via MiXCR, TCRdb re-called the 5' RACE reads, giving one row per CDR3 protein. The sample includes about 150,000 distinct CDR3 sequences, approximately 6.2% of them seen just once. This specimen was CD4+ T cells sorted from PBMCs, taken on the day of the first yellow fever vaccination. All receptors come from a man aged 18 to 30 who received the YFV17D yellow fever vaccine.

The chain has TRBV20-1 and TRBJ1-5; no firm D call. The CDR3 runs 12 residues. The germline gives CDR1 DFQATT, CDR2 SNEGSKA (reference sequence). V gave up 3 bases and J gave up 1 base, with 4 bases separating them. CDR3 protein: CSARKSNQPQHF. The CDR3 DNA reads as TGCAGTGCTAGGAAAAGCAATCAGCCCCAGCATTTT.

This clonotype was counted between two and nine times. V is TRBV20-1 and J is TRBJ2-1, with TRBD2 matching over 14 bases. This CDR3 comprises 16 residues. The V gene's germline CDR1 is DFQATT and CDR2 SNEGSKA (reference sequence). V trimming: 6 bases; J trimming: 3 bases; junction bases outside the gene matches: 7. In nucleotides, the CDR3 is TGCAGTGCCATGACTAGCGGGGGGGCCTACTACAATGAGCAGTTCTTC. It yields the protein CSAMTSGGAYYNEQFF.

The chain joins TRBV18 to TRBJ2-2, with unresolved D. There are 14 residues in the CDR3. V lost 3 bases, J lost 4 bases, and 9 bases lay in between. Germline V gene data show CDR1 as KGHSH and CDR2 as LQKENI. CDR3 bases: TGTGCCAGCTCACCCAGGCAGACCACCGGGGAGCTGTTTTTT. This codes for CASSPRQTTGELFF. Using reference TRBV18 and TRBJ2-2 for the parts outside the CDR3, the full variable domain is NAGVMQNPRHLVRRRGQEARLRCSPMKGHSHVYWYRQLPEEGLKFMVYLQKENIIDESGMPKERFSAEFPKEGPSILRIQQVVRGDSAAYFCASSPRQTTGELFFGEGSRLTVL.

In its sample, this clonotype was seen a few times. This chain connects TRBV7-2 to TRBJ2-5; TRBD2 is a possible D gene (7 bases). From germline, CDR1 is SGHTA and CDR2 FQGNSA. This CDR3 is 14 amino acids long. Deletions cut 6 bases from V and 5 bases from J, with 16 bases between. In DNA form, the CDR3 reads TGTGCCAGCAGGGAAGAAGGGGGAGGGGAGACCCAGTACTTC. It encodes CASREEGGGETQYF.

The chain is built from TRBV7-6 and TRBJ2-1; D ambiguous. The CDR3 is 12 amino acids. CDR1 and CDR2 (germline): SGHVS, FNYEAQ. Trimming removed 5 bases from V and 15 bases from J, with 17 bases in between. The CDR3 DNA is TGTGCCAGCAGCCCCCCTGGGCAGACTTGGTTCTTC. Translating gives CASSPPGQTWFF. The full variable domain, in which reference TRBV7-6 and TRBJ2-1 provide the parts outside the CDR3, is GAGVSQSPRYKVTKRGQDVALRCDPISGHVSLYWYRQALGQGPEFLTYFNYEAQQDKSGLPNDRFSAERPEGSISTLTIQRTEQRDSAMYRCASSPPGQTWFFGPGTRLTVL.

This clonotype was seen ten or more times. The V and J genes are TRBV7-2 and TRBJ2-3; D not resolved. The V and J ends lost 5 bases and 8 bases respectively, with 14 bases between them. Germline V gene data show CDR1 as SGHTA and CDR2 as FQGNSA. The CDR3 runs to 13 residues. The CDR3 DNA reads TGTGCCAGCAGCCCTACCCCAATAGGTACGCAGTATTTT. Residues: CASSPTPIGTQYF.

The rearrangement links TRBV5-6 to TRBJ2-5; 9 bases are a match to TRBD1. CDR3 length equals 15 residues. The germline gives CDR1 SGHDT, CDR2 YYEEEE. After removal of 4 bases from V and 4 bases from J, the junction contained 8 bases not matched to a gene. This CDR3 is CASSDAGTGRETQYF. CDR3 sequence (DNA): TGTGCCAGCAGCGACGCCGGGACAGGGAGAGAGACCCAGTACTTC.

CDR3 region: CASSLRRGNTIYF. The CDR3, as DNA: TGTGCCAGCAGCTTGAGACGAGGAAACACCATATATTTT. The rearrangement uses TRBV7-9 and TRBJ1-3; D ambiguous. The CDR3 runs 13 residues. The V gene lost 3 bases and the J gene lost 4 bases, with 7 bases spanning the gap. The germline V gene encodes CDR1 SEHNR and CDR2 FQNEAQ (reference sequence).

CDR3 sequence reads: CAASLGLREKLFF. As DNA, the CDR3 is TGTGCCGCCAGCTTAGGTCTCCGTGAAAAACTGTTTTTT. The gene calls are TRBV7-2 and TRBJ1-4; D is undetermined. The V end was cut by 11 bases, the J end by 7 bases, with 17 bases between. This CDR3 contains 13 residues. Germline V gene data show CDR1 as SGHTA and CDR2 as FQGNSA.

The V call is TRBV5-1, the J call TRBJ2-1; D ambiguous. CDR3 length: 12 residues. V was trimmed by 4 bases and J by 8 bases, leaving 10 bases between them. The V gene's germline CDR1 is SGHRS and CDR2 YFSETQ. This CDR3 is CASSRGTDEQFF. The CDR3 DNA is TGCGCCAGCAGCCGCGGAACGGATGAGCAGTTCTTC.

Ten or more counts support this clonotype. The chain couples TRBV11-2 to TRBJ2-1; D gene unclear. The CDR3 has 14 residues. Germline V gives CDR1 SGHAT, CDR2 FQNNGV. Trimming removed 7 bases from V and 5 bases from J, with 15 bases in between. The DNA of the CDR3 is TGTGCCAGCACCCTAAGGCAGGTTCACAATGAGCAGTTCTTC. Amino acid sequence: CASTLRQVHNEQFF.

The J gene is TRBJ2-5, the V gene TRBV7-3; 8 nucleotides match TRBD2. This CDR3 is built from 15 residues. The V and J ends lost 2 bases and 5 bases, in that order; junction bases with no gene match: 7. CDR1 is SGHTA and CDR2 is FQGTGA in the germline V gene. CDR3 coding DNA: TGTGCCAGCAGCTTAGGACTAGCTGCGTATGAGACCCAGTACTTC. It yields the protein CASSLGLAAYETQYF.

This clonotype occurred many times. The chain uses TRBV19 and TRBJ1-2; 7 nucleotides align to TRBD1. Germline V CDR1 and CDR2: LNHDA, SQIVND (reference sequence). The J segment lost 7 bases and the V segment lost 5 bases, leaving 4 bases of the junction unmatched. The CDR3 spans 12 residues. The CDR3 bases are TGTGCCAGTAGTTCGAGACAGGGTGGCTACACCTTC. It translates to CASSSRQGGYTF.

This clonotype came up many times. The gene calls are TRBV4-1 and TRBJ1-1; the D is unclear. The CDR3 sequence is 14 residues long. Trimming cost V 4 bases and J 2 bases, with 11 bases left between them. CDR1 is MGHRA, CDR2 YSYEKL, per germline. The CDR3 loop reads CASSRQEGNTEAFF. The CDR3 DNA reads TGCGCCAGCAGCCGACAAGAGGGTAACACTGAAGCTTTCTTT.

This clonotype was detected many times. The V and J genes are TRBV5-1 and TRBJ2-7; 7 nucleotides align to TRBD1. The V gene end was trimmed by 4 bases and the J gene end by 2 bases; junction bases not matched to a gene: 3. The CDR3 spans 13 residues. Germline lookup yields CDR1 SGHRS and CDR2 YFSETQ. The CDR3 sequence is CASSPDRAYEQYF. In DNA form, the CDR3 reads TGCGCCAGCAGCCCTGACAGGGCCTACGAGCAGTACTTC.

This clonotype was seen at least ten times. The V gene is TRBV5-1, the J gene TRBJ1-2, with 8 nucleotides matching TRBD1. Germline CDR1 and CDR2: SGHRS and YFSETQ. The V and J ends lost 2 bases and 8 bases, in that order; junction bases with no gene match: 5. The CDR3 loop spans 13 amino acids. The CDR3 loop is CASSFGQGGGYTF. DNA of the CDR3: TGCGCCAGCAGCTTCGGACAGGGTGGCGGCTACACCTTC.

This clonotype was counted many times. This chain connects TRBV12-3 or TRBV12-4 to TRBJ1-5; D gene ambiguous. Trimming took off 3 bases at V and 7 bases at J, with 10 bases between the two ends. This CDR3 comprises 13 residues. CDR3 region: CASSLGSDQPQHF. The CDR3 coding sequence is TGTGCCAGCAGTTTGGGGAGTGACCAGCCCCAGCATTTT.

This clonotype was seen repeatedly, ten times or more. This chain joins TRBV5-1 and TRBJ2-7; 10 nucleotides align to TRBD1. CDR1 and CDR2 (germline): SGHRS, YFSETQ. V was clipped by 3 bases and J by 6 bases; unmatched bases: 6. The CDR3 extends over 14 amino acids. CDR3 nucleotide sequence: TGCGCCAGCAGCTGGCGGGACAGGGGTCTCGAGCAGTACTTC. Translating it yields CASSWRDRGLEQYF.

This clonotype was recorded many times. The rearrangement uses TRBV12-3 or TRBV12-4 and TRBJ2-3; unclear D gene. The V end was cut by 7 bases, the J end by 1 base, with 3 bases between. The CDR3 has 11 residues. The CDR3 reads CASTRTDTQYF. As DNA, the CDR3 is TGTGCCAGCACCCGCACAGATACGCAGTATTTT.

This clonotype was seen repeatedly, ten times or more. The chain is built from TRBV4-3 and TRBJ2-7; TRBD2 is a possible D gene (5 bases). This CDR3 has 14 amino acids. Trimming removed 0 bases from V and 12 bases from J, with 18 bases in between. CDR1 is LGHNA and CDR2 is YSLEER in the germline V gene. DNA for the CDR3: TGCGCCAGCAGCCAAGATCAAGTGAGGGCCCGGCTGTACTTC. It encodes CASSQDQVRARLYF.

This clonotype has more than one count but fewer than ten. V gene TRBV20-1 combines with J gene TRBJ2-6; TRBD2 is a possible D gene (5 bases). V gave up 4 bases and J gave up 0 bases, with 13 bases separating them. CDR3 size: 16 residues. The germline V gene encodes CDR1 DFQATT and CDR2 SNEGSKA (reference sequence). CDR3 protein: CSAIRTSSSGANVLTF. CDR3 coding DNA: TGCAGTGCTATCAGGACTTCCAGCTCTGGGGCCAACGTCCTGACTTTC.

There are many counts of this clonotype. The chain recombines TRBV5-6 with TRBJ2-7; D perhaps matches TRBD2 (6 bases). Germline V gene sequence: CDR1 SGHDT, CDR2 YYEEEE. This CDR3 has 13 residues. The V and J ends lost 4 bases and 8 bases respectively, with 16 bases between them. The CDR3 loop reads CASSLRESTKQYF. The CDR3 DNA reads TGTGCCAGCAGCCTTCGGGAGTCTACGAAGCAGTACTTC.

This clonotype came up many times. This chain uses TRBV2 with TRBJ2-1, with 10 bases that match TRBD2. Trimming removed 7 bases from V and 3 bases from J; junction bases left unmatched: 6. This CDR3 spans 15 amino acids. Germline V CDR1 and CDR2: SNHLY, FYNNEI. CDR3 DNA sequence: TGTGCCAGCATGGCTACTAGCGGGATCTACAATGAGCAGTTCTTC. Amino acid sequence: CASMATSGIYNEQFF.

This clonotype was counted at least ten times. The V gene is TRBV20-1, the J gene TRBJ2-1, with 11 positions matching TRBD1. The CDR3 runs 14 residues. Germline lookup yields CDR1 DFQATT and CDR2 SNEGSKA (reference sequence). The V gene end was trimmed by 3 bases and the J gene end by 9 bases; junction bases not matched to a gene: 7. The CDR3 is CSASRDRGDSEQFF. In DNA, the CDR3 is TGCAGTGCTAGCCGGGACAGGGGGGACAGTGAGCAGTTCTTC.